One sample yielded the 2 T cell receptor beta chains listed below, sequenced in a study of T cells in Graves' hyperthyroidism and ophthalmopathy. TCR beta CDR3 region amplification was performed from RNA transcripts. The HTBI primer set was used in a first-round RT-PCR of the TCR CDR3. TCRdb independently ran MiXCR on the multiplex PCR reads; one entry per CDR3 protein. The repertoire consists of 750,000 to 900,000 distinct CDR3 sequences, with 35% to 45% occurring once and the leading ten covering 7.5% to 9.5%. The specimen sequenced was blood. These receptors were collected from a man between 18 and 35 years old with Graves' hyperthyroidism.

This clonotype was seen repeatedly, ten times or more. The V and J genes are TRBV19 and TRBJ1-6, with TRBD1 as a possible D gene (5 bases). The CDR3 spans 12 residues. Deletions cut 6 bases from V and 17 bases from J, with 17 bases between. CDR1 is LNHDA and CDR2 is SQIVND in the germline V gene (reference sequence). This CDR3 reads CASSSTGTSVHF. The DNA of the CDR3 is TGTGCCAGTAGCAGCACCGGGACCTCAGTCCACTTT.

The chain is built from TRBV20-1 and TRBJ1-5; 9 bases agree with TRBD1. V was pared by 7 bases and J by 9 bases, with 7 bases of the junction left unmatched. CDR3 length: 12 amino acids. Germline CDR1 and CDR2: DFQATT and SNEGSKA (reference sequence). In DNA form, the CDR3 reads TGCAGTGTCGGACAGGGGCAAGGGCCCCAGCATTTT. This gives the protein CSVGQGQGPQHF.